The clone carrying this TCR beta chain has at least ten counts. Germline CDR1 SGDLS, CDR2 YYNGEE. Between the trimmed V and J ends, which lost 3 bases and 6 bases, there was a span of 12 bases. This CDR3 is 14 amino acids long. The data were taken from a study of CD8+CD57+ T cells in acquired aplastic anemia. Study at large: Sorted cells (CD4+ and CD8+) yielded DNA amounts that averaged approximately 3.1 ug.

Patients chosen for sequencing had shown CD8+CD57+ cell expansion by flow cytometry. Profiling of TCR beta VDJ combinations and CDR3 sequences used genomic DNA as template. TCRdb called the reads again in MiXCR, with one record for every CDR3 protein. Of around 160,000 distinct CDR3 sequences in the sample, roughly 48% were seen once. The receptor was isolated from a human donor with aplastic anemia. What was sequenced was sorted CD4+, CD8+, or CD8+CD57+ T cells (not recorded which) from PBMCs. V and J are TRBV9 and TRBJ2-2, with D uncertain. CDR3 sequence: CASSAQPAAGELFF. DNA of the CDR3: TGTGCCAGCAGCGCCCAACCGGCGGCCGGGGAGCTGTTTTTT.